This T cell receptor (beta chain) was documented in a study of T-cell reconstitution after alpha-beta-depleted transplantation in children. Trimming left V 5 bases short and J 7 bases short, with 18 bases between. Germline V gene lookup returns CDR1 SEHNR and CDR2 FQNEAQ (reference sequence). CDR3 length equals 14 residues. To note about this clonotype: No antigen is known for it.

Study-wide points: T-cell counts and diversity at one year following transplant were attributed mainly to newly produced T cells.

It was with unique molecular identifiers that the TCRbeta library was prepared. TCRdb used MiXCR to reprocess the PCR reads, holding one entry per CDR3 protein. The data contain approximately 500,000 distinct CDR3 sequences, 25% to 30% of them singletons. This TCR was recovered from a boy under two years old with Wiskott-Aldrich syndrome, due to receive a stem cell transplant. The material was PBMCs, obtained before TCRalphabeta/CD19-depleted stem cell transplant. The V call is TRBV7-9, the J call TRBJ2-7, with D tentatively TRBD1 or TRBD2 (5 bases each). The CDR3, as DNA: TGTGCCAGCAGCACAGTATTCCGGGACCGGGAGCAGTACTTC. The encoded protein is CASSTVFRDREQYF. Based on the CDR3 plus reference TRBV7-9 and TRBJ2-7, the full variable domain is DTGVSQNPRHKITKRGQNVTFRCDPISEHNRLYWYRQTLGQGPEFLTYFQNEAQLEKSRLLSDRFSAERPKGSFSTLEIQRTEQGDSAMYLCASSTVFRDREQYFGPGTRLTVT.